The 24 T cell receptor beta chains reported below all come from one sample, sequenced in a study of blood T cell repertoires in COVID-19. Clones were sequenced by immunoSEQ multiplex PCR, and TCRdb holds only the in-frame ones, with some missing. The sample holds some 31,000 clones; about 72% are singletons and the top ten take 7% to 8.5%. The sequenced sample consisted of peripheral blood. The receptors shown here come from a woman aged 60-75 years with acute or convalescent COVID-19.

The chain recombines TRBV28 with TRBJ1-1, with D possibly being TRBD1 (6 bases). From germline, CDR1 is MDHEN and CDR2 SYDVKM. CDR3 length: 14 residues. V gave up 6 bases and J gave up 1 base, with 12 bases separating them. CDR3 bases: TGTGCCAGCAGGGTGACAGGTGCGAACACTGAAGCTTTCTTT. Its translation: CASRVTGANTEAFF.

CDR3 sequence reads: CASSAGGANQPQHF. The CDR3 region has the DNA TGTGCCAGCAGTGCCGGGGGGGCAAATCAGCCCCAGCATTTT. The gene calls are TRBV2 and TRBJ1-5; D might be TRBD1 (6 bases). The CDR3 contains 14 residues. Trimming pared 4 bases from V and 4 bases from J, leaving 11 bases between. CDR1 is SNHLY and CDR2 is FYNNEI in the germline V gene.

This clone was recorded only once. This CDR3 reads CASSPEDNYGYTF. CDR3 coding DNA: TGTGCCAGCTCACCAGAGGATAACTATGGCTACACCTTC. The gene calls are TRBV18 and TRBJ1-2; the D is unclear. The CDR3 covers 13 residues. Germline V gene data show CDR1 as KGHSH and CDR2 as LQKENI. V was shortened by 2 bases and J by 1 base, with 5 bases between the two germline ends.

The chain is built from TRBV11-3 and TRBJ2-6; TRBD1 aligns across 8 bases. Germline V gene sequence: CDR1 SGHNT, CDR2 YENEEA. The length of the CDR3 is 19 residues. The V segment lost 5 bases and the J segment 2 bases; nucleotides outside the gene matches: 14. The CDR3 here is CASSPTPGQALPGANVLTF. CDR3 nucleotide sequence: TGTGCCAGCAGCCCAACCCCGGGACAGGCTTTGCCTGGGGCCAACGTCCTGACTTTC.

The V call is TRBV5-6, the J call TRBJ1-4; 8 bases align to TRBD1. Germline trimming cut 4 bases from V and 2 bases from J; bases unmatched to any gene: 4. This CDR3 is built from 15 residues. Per germline, CDR1 SGHDT and CDR2 YYEEEE. The CDR3 coding sequence is TGTGCCAGCAGCCTGACAGGGGACACTAATGAAAAACTGTTTTTT. This translates into CASSLTGDTNEKLFF.

The rearrangement joins TRBV5-5 to TRBJ1-5; a possible D gene is TRBD1 (5 bases). V was shortened by 3 bases and J by 5 bases, with 15 bases between the two germline ends. This CDR3 comprises 15 residues. The V gene's germline CDR1 is SGHKS and CDR2 YYEKEE (reference sequence). CDR3 in amino acids: CASSYYQGLDQPQHF. DNA for the CDR3: TGTGCCAGCAGCTATTACCAGGGCCTTGATCAGCCCCAGCATTTT.

The rearrangement links TRBV20-1 to TRBJ2-1, with 7 positions matching TRBD2. CDR1 and CDR2 from the germline V gene are DFQATT and SNEGSKA (reference sequence). CDR3 length: 14 amino acids. V lost 5 bases, J lost 6 bases, and 10 bases stayed unmatched. CDR3 protein: CSARGLGGSNEQFF. Here the CDR3 DNA reads TGCAGTGCTCGTGGACTAGGTGGGAGCAATGAGCAGTTCTTC.

The chain recombines TRBV4-1 with TRBJ1-6; 8 bases are shared with TRBD1. The CDR3 is made up of 17 amino acids. V gave up 0 bases and J gave up 3 bases; unmatched junction bases: 4. The germline V gene encodes CDR1 MGHRA and CDR2 YSYEKL. In DNA form, the CDR3 reads TGCGCCAGCAGCCAAGAAGGAGACAGGGGCTATAATTCACCCCTCCACTTT. Its protein is CASSQEGDRGYNSPLHF.

This chain uses TRBV6-6 with TRBJ2-6; D is unclear. The ends were cut back, 2 bases at V and 0 bases at J, with 8 bases in the middle. Germline lookup yields CDR1 MNHNY and CDR2 SVGAGI (reference sequence). The CDR3 spans 16 residues. For the CDR3, the DNA is TGTGCCAGCAGTTACGGGCAAAGCTCTGGGGCCAACGTCCTGACTTTC. Protein: CASSYGQSSGANVLTF.

This clone has a single count. The J gene is TRBJ2-3, the V gene TRBV10-3, with 7 bases fitting TRBD2. This CDR3 comprises 14 residues. The germline gives CDR1 ENHRY, CDR2 SYGVKD. With V trimmed by 8 bases and J by 0 bases, 5 bases remained unmatched. CDR3: CAIRNSGSTDTQYF. The CDR3 region has the DNA TGTGCCATCCGGAATAGCGGGAGCACAGATACGCAGTATTTT.

The gene calls are TRBV29-1 and TRBJ2-7; 9 nucleotides agree with TRBD1. This CDR3 is 14 amino acids long. Germline assignment: CDR1 SQVTM and CDR2 ANQGSEA. Trimming removed 6 bases from V and 1 base from J; junction bases left unmatched: 7. Written as DNA, the CDR3 is TGCAGCGTACAGGGACAGGGCGGATCCTACGAGCAGTACTTC. Amino acids: CSVQGQGGSYEQYF.

In its sample, this clone was seen once. This rearrangement joins TRBV5-6 to TRBJ2-7; D might be TRBD1 (5 bases). V was shortened by 6 bases and J by 3 bases, with 19 bases between the two germline ends. The germline gives CDR1 SGHDT, CDR2 YYEEEE. The CDR3 extends over 15 amino acids. The CDR3 region is CASNPLWGSHYEQYF. The CDR3 bases are TGTGCCAGCAATCCCTTATGGGGCTCCCACTACGAGCAGTACTTC. The full variable domain, completed using reference TRBV5-6 and TRBJ2-7, is DAGVTQSPTHLIKTRGQQVTLRCSPKSGHDTVSWYQQALGQGPQFIFQYYEEEERQRGNFPDRFSGHQFPNYSSELNVNALLLGDSALYLCASNPLWGSHYEQYFGPGTRLTVT.

The chain combines TRBV29-1 with TRBJ1-2, with D unclear. Germline V gives CDR1 SQVTM, CDR2 ANQGSEA. V was cut by 3 bases and J by 3 bases, with 8 bases left in between. This CDR3 is 12 amino acids long. For the CDR3, the DNA is TGCAGCGTTGAGAACAGAGACTATGGCTACACCTTC. It translates to CSVENRDYGYTF.

The chain couples TRBV10-2 to TRBJ1-1; D is uncertain. Germline values: CDR1 WSHSY, CDR2 SAAADI. Trimming took off 2 bases at V and 0 bases at J, with 4 bases between the two ends. The CDR3 contains 13 residues. CDR3 sequence reads: CASSEAVNTEAFF. In DNA form, the CDR3 reads TGCGCCAGCAGTGAGGCGGTGAACACTGAAGCTTTCTTT.

The chain has TRBV27 and TRBJ2-2; 14 nucleotides match TRBD2. The V gene end was trimmed by 1 base and the J gene end by 5 bases; junction bases not matched to a gene: 15. Germline assignment: CDR1 MNHEY and CDR2 SMNVEV (reference sequence). This CDR3 has 21 amino acids. The CDR3 loop reads CASSLYPPGTSGGRGTGELFF. DNA for the CDR3: TGTGCCAGCAGTTTATATCCCCCTGGGACTAGCGGGGGAAGGGGTACCGGGGAGCTGTTTTTT.

The chain has TRBV2 and TRBJ1-1; 7 bases line up with TRBD1. There are 13 residues in the CDR3. Germline V gene data show CDR1 as SNHLY and CDR2 as FYNNEI. Trimming removed 6 bases from V and 0 bases from J; junction bases left unmatched: 1. The CDR3: CASSGTVNTEAFF. The DNA of the CDR3 is TGTGCCAGCAGCGGGACAGTGAACACTGAAGCTTTCTTT.

The V gene is TRBV6-5, the J gene TRBJ1-4, with 8 bases fitting TRBD1. Germline V CDR1 and CDR2: MNHEY, SVGAGI. The junction had 5 bases not matched to a gene; V was cut back by 6 bases and J by 8 bases. This CDR3 spans 13 amino acids. The CDR3 nucleotides are TGTGCCAGCAGCGGGCAGGGGGCCGAAAAACTGTTTTTT. Its translation is CASSGQGAEKLFF.

This clone was counted once. The chain has TRBV3-1 (or the pseudogene TRBV3-2) and TRBJ2-7; 11 bases match TRBD1. Germline V gene data show CDR1 as LGHDT and CDR2 as YNNKEL (reference sequence). CDR3 length: 17 residues. The V and J ends lost 5 bases and 6 bases, in that order; junction bases with no gene match: 15. The CDR3 is CASSKNPRDRGSGEQYF. The CDR3 region has the DNA TGTGCCAGCAGCAAGAACCCCCGGGACAGGGGGTCGGGCGAGCAGTACTTC.

The chain couples TRBV6-1 to TRBJ1-2, with D possibly TRBD1 on 6 matching bases. The CDR3 loop spans 15 amino acids. Trimming left V 2 bases short and J 2 bases short, with 12 bases between. CDR1 is MNHNS and CDR2 is SASEGT in the germline V gene. The CDR3 is CASSERAGVNYGYTF. The CDR3 DNA sequence: TGTGCCAGCAGTGAAAGGGCAGGGGTAAACTATGGCTACACCTTC.

The CDR3 sequence is CASSHPGQGGNEQFF. For the CDR3, the DNA is TGCGCCAGCAGTCATCCGGGACAGGGGGGGAATGAGCAGTTCTTC. This chain connects TRBV10-2 to TRBJ2-1; TRBD1 matches 11 bases. The germline V gene has CDR1 WSHSY and CDR2 SAAADI. After removal of 5 bases from V and 7 bases from J, the junction contained 7 bases not matched to a gene. The CDR3 length is 15 residues.

V usage is TRBV5-1 and J usage is TRBJ1-3, with 8 bases identical to TRBD1. This CDR3 is built from 14 residues. CDR1 and CDR2 (germline): SGHRS, YFSETQ. With 4 bases clipped from V and 7 bases from J, the junction kept 7 bases outside the gene matches. The CDR3 region is CASSPLTGENTIYF. The CDR3 DNA sequence: TGCGCCAGCAGCCCTCTGACAGGGGAGAACACCATATATTTT.

The rearrangement uses TRBV14 and TRBJ2-5, with TRBD2 identical over 13 bases. V shed 2 bases, J shed 6 bases, and the junction held 6 bases outside the gene matches. The length of the CDR3 is 16 residues. Germline CDR1 SGHDN, CDR2 FVKESK. Written as DNA, the CDR3 is TGTGCCAGCAGCCAACCGGGACTAGCGGGGATCCAGACCCAGTACTTC. Translating it yields CASSQPGLAGIQTQYF.

The count of this clone is one. The J gene is TRBJ2-7, the V gene TRBV7-3, with D perhaps TRBD1 (6 bases). Trimming shortened V by 6 bases and J by 0 bases, and 15 bases separated the two germline ends. The CDR3 is 15 amino acids. The germline V gene has CDR1 SGHTA and CDR2 FQGTGA. The chain's CDR3 is CASRFSWDNSYEQYF. DNA for the CDR3: TGTGCCAGCAGGTTTAGCTGGGACAACTCCTACGAGCAGTACTTC.

This sequence joins TRBV5-1 and TRBJ2-5, with 10 bases that match TRBD2. Germline CDR1 is SGHRS and CDR2 is YFSETQ. V shed 2 bases, J shed 3 bases, and the junction held 7 bases outside the gene matches. The CDR3 contains 16 residues. CDR3 protein: CASSFRVGTSEETQYF. The CDR3 region has the DNA TGCGCCAGCAGCTTCCGGGTGGGGACTAGCGAAGAGACCCAGTACTTC.